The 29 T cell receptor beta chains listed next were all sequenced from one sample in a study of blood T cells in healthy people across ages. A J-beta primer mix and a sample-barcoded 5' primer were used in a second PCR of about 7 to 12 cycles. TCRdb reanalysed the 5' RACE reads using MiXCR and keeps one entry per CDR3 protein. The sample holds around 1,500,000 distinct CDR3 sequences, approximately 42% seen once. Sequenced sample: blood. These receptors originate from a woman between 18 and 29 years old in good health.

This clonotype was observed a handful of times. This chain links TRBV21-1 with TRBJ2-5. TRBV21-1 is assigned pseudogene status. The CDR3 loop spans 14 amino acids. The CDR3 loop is CASSRPTPKETQYF. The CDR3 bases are TGTGCCAGCAGCAGACCTACTCCGAAAGAGACCCAGTACTTC.

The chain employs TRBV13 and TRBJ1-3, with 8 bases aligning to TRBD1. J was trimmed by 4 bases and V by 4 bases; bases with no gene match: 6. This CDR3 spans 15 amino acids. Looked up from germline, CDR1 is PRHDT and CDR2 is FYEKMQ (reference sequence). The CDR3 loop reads CASSSHRGSGNTIYF. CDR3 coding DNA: TGTGCCAGCAGCTCCCACAGGGGGTCCGGAAACACCATATATTTT.

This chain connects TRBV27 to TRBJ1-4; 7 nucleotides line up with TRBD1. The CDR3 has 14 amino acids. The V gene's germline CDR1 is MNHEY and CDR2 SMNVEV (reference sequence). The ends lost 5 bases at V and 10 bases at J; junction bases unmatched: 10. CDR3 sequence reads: CASSQGGSWGKLFF. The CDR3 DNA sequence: TGTGCCAGCAGTCAAGGGGGCTCATGGGGAAAACTGTTTTTT.

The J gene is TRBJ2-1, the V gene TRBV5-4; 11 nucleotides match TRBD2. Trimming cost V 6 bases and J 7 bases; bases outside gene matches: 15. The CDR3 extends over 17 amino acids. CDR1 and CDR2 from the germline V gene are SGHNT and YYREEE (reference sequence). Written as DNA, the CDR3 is TGTGCCAGCACCCTGGACGGTAGCGGGGGGGCCGGGAATGAGCAGTTCTTC. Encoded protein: CASTLDGSGGAGNEQFF.

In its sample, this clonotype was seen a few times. CDR3 nucleotide sequence: TGCAGTGCTCGATTAAGCGGGAGAGGGGATGAGCAGTACTTC. This gives the protein CSARLSGRGDEQYF. The gene calls are TRBV20-1 and TRBJ2-7; 8 bases are shared with TRBD2. V shed 5 bases and J 7 bases; nucleotides not matched to a gene: 13. CDR3 length equals 14 residues. Germline CDR1 reads DFQATT; CDR2 reads SNEGSKA (reference sequence).

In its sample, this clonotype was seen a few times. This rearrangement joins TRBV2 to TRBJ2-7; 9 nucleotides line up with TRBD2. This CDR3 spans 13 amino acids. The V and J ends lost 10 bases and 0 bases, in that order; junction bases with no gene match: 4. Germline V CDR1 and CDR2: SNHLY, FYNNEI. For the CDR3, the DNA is TGTGCCACCTCTAGCGGGGTCTCCTACGAGCAGTACTTC. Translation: CATSSGVSYEQYF.

The CDR3: CASSRAGAPYEQYF. In nucleotides, the CDR3 is TGTGCCAGCAGCCGAGCGGGGGCCCCCTACGAGCAGTACTTC. The chain joins TRBV7-2 to TRBJ2-7; TRBD2 aligns across 8 bases. Germline trimming cut 5 bases from V and 2 bases from J; bases unmatched to any gene: 5. The germline V gene has CDR1 SGHTA and CDR2 FQGNSA. The CDR3 is 14 amino acids.

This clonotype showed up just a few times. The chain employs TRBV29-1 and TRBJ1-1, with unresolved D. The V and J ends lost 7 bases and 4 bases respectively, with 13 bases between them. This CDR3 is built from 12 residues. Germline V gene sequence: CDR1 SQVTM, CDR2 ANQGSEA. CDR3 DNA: TGCAGCGCTGGCGGGGTTCCCACTGAAGCTTTCTTT. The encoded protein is CSAGGVPTEAFF.

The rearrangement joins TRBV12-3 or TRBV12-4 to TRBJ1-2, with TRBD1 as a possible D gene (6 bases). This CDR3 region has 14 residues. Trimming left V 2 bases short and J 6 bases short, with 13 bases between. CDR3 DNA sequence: TGTGCCAGCAGTTTAATAGGGGGGATTGATGGCTACACCTTC. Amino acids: CASSLIGGIDGYTF.

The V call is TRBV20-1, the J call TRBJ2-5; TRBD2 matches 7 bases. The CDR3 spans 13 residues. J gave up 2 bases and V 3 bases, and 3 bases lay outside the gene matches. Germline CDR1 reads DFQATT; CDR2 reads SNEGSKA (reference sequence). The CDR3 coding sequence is TGCAGTGCTAGCGGGGGGTTACAAGAGACCCAGTACTTC. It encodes CSASGGLQETQYF.

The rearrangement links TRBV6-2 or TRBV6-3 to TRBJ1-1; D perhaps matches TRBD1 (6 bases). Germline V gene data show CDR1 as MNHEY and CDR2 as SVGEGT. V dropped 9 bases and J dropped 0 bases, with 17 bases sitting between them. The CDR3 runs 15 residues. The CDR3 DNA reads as TGTGCCAGTATCCCCGGCGGGGGGCTGAACACTGAAGCTTTCTTT. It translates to CASIPGGGLNTEAFF.

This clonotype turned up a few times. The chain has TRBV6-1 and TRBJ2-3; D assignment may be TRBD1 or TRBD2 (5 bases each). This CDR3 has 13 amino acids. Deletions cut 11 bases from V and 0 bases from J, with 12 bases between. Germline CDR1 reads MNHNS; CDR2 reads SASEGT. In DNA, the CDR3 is TGTGCCGGACGGGACGGGAGCACAGATACGCAGTATTTT. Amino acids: CAGRDGSTDTQYF.

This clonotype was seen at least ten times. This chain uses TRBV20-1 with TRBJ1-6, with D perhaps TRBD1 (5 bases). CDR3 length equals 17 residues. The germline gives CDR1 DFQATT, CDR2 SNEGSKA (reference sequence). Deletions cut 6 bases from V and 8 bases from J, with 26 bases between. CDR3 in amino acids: CSATAVGGGGSDSPLHF. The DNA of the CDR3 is TGCAGTGCCACCGCCGTGGGGGGGGGAGGGTCGGATTCACCCCTCCACTTT.

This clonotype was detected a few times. The CDR3 reads CASSLGRETQFF. CDR3 sequence (DNA): TGTGCCAGCAGTTTAGGGCGAGAGACCCAGTTCTTC. V usage is TRBV12-3 or TRBV12-4 and J usage is TRBJ2-1, with D unclear. The CDR3 covers 12 residues. The V gene lost 1 base and the J gene lost 13 bases, with 11 bases spanning the gap.

The CDR3 region has the DNA TGCGCCAGCAGCCCCGAGGGGGCTTACGAGCAGTACTTC. Translated, it gives CASSPEGAYEQYF. The V call is TRBV4-1, the J call TRBJ2-7; 7 positions match TRBD1. The V gene's germline CDR1 is MGHRA and CDR2 YSYEKL. After removal of 4 bases from V and 4 bases from J, the junction contained 4 bases not matched to a gene. This CDR3 region has 13 residues.

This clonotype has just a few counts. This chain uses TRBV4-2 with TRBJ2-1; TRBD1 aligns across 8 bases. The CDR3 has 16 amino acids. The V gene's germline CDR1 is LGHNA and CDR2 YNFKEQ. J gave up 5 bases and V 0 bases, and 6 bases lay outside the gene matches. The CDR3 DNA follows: TGTGCCAGCAGCCAAGATAGGACAGGGTGGGACAATGAGCAGTTCTTC. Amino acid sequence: CASSQDRTGWDNEQFF.

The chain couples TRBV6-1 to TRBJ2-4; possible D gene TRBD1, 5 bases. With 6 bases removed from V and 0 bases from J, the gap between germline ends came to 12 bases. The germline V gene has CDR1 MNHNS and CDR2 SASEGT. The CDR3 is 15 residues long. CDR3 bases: TGTGCCAGCAGCACATCGACAGTAGCCAAAAACATTCAGTACTTC. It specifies CASSTSTVAKNIQYF.

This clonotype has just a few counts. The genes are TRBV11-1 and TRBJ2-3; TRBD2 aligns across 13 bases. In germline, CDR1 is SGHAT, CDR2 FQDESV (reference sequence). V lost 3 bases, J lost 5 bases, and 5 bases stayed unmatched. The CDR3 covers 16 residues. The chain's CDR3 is CASSFRLAGGLDTQYF. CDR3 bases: TGTGCCAGCAGCTTCCGACTAGCGGGGGGTCTAGATACGCAGTATTTT.

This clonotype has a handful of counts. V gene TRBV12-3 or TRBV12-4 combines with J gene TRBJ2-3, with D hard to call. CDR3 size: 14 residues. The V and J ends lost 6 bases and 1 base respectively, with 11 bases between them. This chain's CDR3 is CASSTASGTDTQYF. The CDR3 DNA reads TGTGCCAGCAGCACGGCTAGTGGCACAGATACGCAGTATTTT.

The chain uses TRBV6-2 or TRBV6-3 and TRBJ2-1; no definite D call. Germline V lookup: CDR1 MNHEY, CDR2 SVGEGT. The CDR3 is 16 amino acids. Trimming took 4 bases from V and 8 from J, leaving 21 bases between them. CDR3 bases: TGTGCCAGCAGTTCCCTCCGTTTGCGAGAAAGGGATGAGCAGTTCTTC. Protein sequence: CASSSLRLRERDEQFF.

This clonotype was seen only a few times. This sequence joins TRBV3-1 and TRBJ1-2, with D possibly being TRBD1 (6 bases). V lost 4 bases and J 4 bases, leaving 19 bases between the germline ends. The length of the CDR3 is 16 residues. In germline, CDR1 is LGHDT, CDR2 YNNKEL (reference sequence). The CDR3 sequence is CASSPSGGGLLYGYTF. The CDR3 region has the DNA TGTGCCAGCAGCCCATCTGGAGGGGGACTACTCTATGGCTACACCTTC.

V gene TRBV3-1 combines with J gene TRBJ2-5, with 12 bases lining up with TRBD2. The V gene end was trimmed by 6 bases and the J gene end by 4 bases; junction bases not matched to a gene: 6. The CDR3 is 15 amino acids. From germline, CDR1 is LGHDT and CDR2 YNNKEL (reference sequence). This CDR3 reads CASSTGLAGRETQYF. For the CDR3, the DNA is TGTGCCAGCAGTACCGGACTAGCGGGGAGAGAGACCCAGTACTTC.

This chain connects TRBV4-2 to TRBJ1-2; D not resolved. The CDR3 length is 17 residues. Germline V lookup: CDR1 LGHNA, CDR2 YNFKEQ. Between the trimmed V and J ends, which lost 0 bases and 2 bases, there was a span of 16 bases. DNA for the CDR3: TGTGCCAGCAGCCAAGATAATTTTAGGATGGGGAACTATGGCTACACCTTC. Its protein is CASSQDNFRMGNYGYTF.

The chain's CDR3 is CASSTLAGKQETQFF. The CDR3, as DNA: TGTGCCAGCAGCACACTAGCGGGGAAACAAGAGACCCAGTTCTTC. The genes are TRBV6-1 and TRBJ2-5, with TRBD2 identical over 10 bases. Matching the DNA end better, TRBJ2-1 makes the J call doubtful. CDR1 is MNHNS, CDR2 SASEGT, per germline. The CDR3 length is 15 residues.

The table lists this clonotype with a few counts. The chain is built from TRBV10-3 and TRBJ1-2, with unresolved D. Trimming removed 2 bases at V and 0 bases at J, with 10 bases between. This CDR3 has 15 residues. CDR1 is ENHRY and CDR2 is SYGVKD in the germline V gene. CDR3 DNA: TGTGCCATCAGTGAGGGCAGAGGTCCTAACTATGGCTACACCTTC. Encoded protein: CAISEGRGPNYGYTF.

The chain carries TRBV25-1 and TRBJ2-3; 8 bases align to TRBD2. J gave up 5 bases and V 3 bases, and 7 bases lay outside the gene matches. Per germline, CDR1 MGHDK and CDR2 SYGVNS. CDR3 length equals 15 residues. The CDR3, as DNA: TGTGCCAGCAGTGAGTCAGCGGGGGCGGGAGATACGCAGTATTTT. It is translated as CASSESAGAGDTQYF.

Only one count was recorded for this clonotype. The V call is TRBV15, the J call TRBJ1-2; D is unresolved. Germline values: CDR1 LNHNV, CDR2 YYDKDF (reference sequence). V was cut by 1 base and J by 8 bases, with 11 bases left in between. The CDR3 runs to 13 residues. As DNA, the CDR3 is TGTGCCACCAGCAGAGCCGCACCGGGAGGCTACACCTTC. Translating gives CATSRAAPGGYTF. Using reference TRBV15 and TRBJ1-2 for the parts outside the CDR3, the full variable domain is DAMVIQNPRYQVTQFGKPVTLSCSQTLNHNVMYWYQQKSSQAPKLLFHYYDKDFNNEADTPDNFQSRRPNTSFCFLDIRSPGLGDTAMYLCATSRAAPGGYTFGSGTRLTVV.

The chain's CDR3 is CATSREIVSSYNEQYF. The CDR3 DNA follows: TGTGCCACCAGCAGGGAGATAGTAAGCTCCTACAATGAGCAGTACTTC. The chain employs TRBV15 and TRBJ2-5; D unclear. Per germline, CDR1 LNHNV and CDR2 YYDKDF (reference sequence). This CDR3 is 16 amino acids long. Trimming stripped 3 bases from V and 11 bases from J, with 25 bases between.

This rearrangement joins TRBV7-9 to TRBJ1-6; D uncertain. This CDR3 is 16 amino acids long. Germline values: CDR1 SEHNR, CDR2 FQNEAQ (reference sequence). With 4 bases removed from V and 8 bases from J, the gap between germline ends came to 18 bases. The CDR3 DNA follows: TGTGCCAGCAGCTCTTTAAACGCCGGAGTGGATTCACCCCTCCACTTT. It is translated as CASSSLNAGVDSPLHF.